These 24 T cell receptor beta chains originate from one sample sequenced in a study of cytomegalovirus exposure and HLA in healthy donors. The primer mix had 60 Vbeta and 13 Jbeta primers. The repertoire was sequenced with immunoSEQ multiplex PCR; TCRdb's copy has only in-frame clones and lacks some. The repertoire includes about 120,000 clones, 70% to 85% of them detected once, and around 5.8% sits in the top ten. What was sequenced was PBMCs. These receptors were taken from a man between 18 and 35 years old in good health and CMV-seropositive.

The chain couples TRBV6-1 to TRBJ1-5; D possibly corresponds to TRBD1 (5 bases). The CDR3 consists of 14 residues. Deletions cut 6 bases from V and 3 bases from J, with 12 bases between. CDR1 is MNHNS, CDR2 SASEGT, per germline. The CDR3 DNA sequence: TGTGCCAGCAGAGACAGATATTCCAATCAGCCCCAGCATTTT. As protein: CASRDRYSNQPQHF.

The DNA for the CDR3 is TGCGCCAGCAGCCTCGGACTAGCGGGAGATACGAACATTCAGTACTTC. Translated, it gives CASSLGLAGDTNIQYF. The chain joins TRBV4-1 to TRBJ2-4, with TRBD2 identical over 13 bases. CDR1 and CDR2 from the germline V gene are MGHRA and YSYEKL. J gave up 7 bases and V 4 bases, and 7 bases lay outside the gene matches. There are 16 residues in the CDR3.

J is TRBJ1-2 and V is TRBV6-5; D gene uncertain. The CDR3 runs to 13 residues. V lost 6 bases to trimming and J lost 9 bases, with 17 bases between them. Germline loops: CDR1 MNHEY, CDR2 SVGAGI. The CDR3 loop is CASSQPSAVRYTF. CDR3 bases: TGTGCCAGCAGCCAACCCTCCGCGGTACGCTACACCTTC.

This chain links TRBV29-1 with TRBJ2-7; a weak D match, TRBD1 (5 bases). With 3 bases removed from V and 2 bases from J, the gap between germline ends came to 14 bases. The CDR3 totals 14 residues. Germline V CDR1 and CDR2: SQVTM, ANQGSEA. The DNA of the CDR3 is TGCAGCGTTGACGTTGGCCCAGGGACCTACGAGCAGTACTTC. Residues: CSVDVGPGTYEQYF.

This clone has just one count. The gene calls are TRBV18 and TRBJ1-2; D remains ambiguous. CDR3 length: 13 amino acids. Germline V CDR1 and CDR2: KGHSH, LQKENI. Trimming removed 1 base at V and 7 bases at J, with 10 bases between. The CDR3 here is CASSPLERAGYTF. The CDR3 DNA sequence: TGTGCCAGCTCACCACTGGAGCGCGCTGGCTACACCTTC.

There are a few counts of this clone. The V and J genes are TRBV7-2 and TRBJ2-3; D may be TRBD2 (7 bases). Germline assignment: CDR1 SGHTA and CDR2 FQGNSA. V was shortened by 3 bases and J by 6 bases, with 19 bases between the two germline ends. The CDR3 totals 16 residues. Written as DNA, the CDR3 is TGTGCCAGCAGCTTGGGGGTGGGAGGGGGAGGTGATACGCAGTATTTT. This encodes CASSLGVGGGGDTQYF.

The rearrangement joins TRBV5-1 to TRBJ1-1; D is unresolved. V lost 4 bases to trimming and J lost 8 bases, with 15 bases between them. This CDR3 has 13 residues. Germline lookup yields CDR1 SGHRS and CDR2 YFSETQ. CDR3 in amino acids: CASSQTWATEAFF. The CDR3 bases are TGCGCCAGCAGCCAAACGTGGGCCACCGAAGCTTTCTTT.

The gene calls are TRBV5-4 and TRBJ2-1; no clear D. The V gene lost 3 bases and the J gene lost 8 bases, with 12 bases spanning the gap. Germline V lookup: CDR1 SGHNT, CDR2 YYREEE (reference sequence). The CDR3 covers 13 residues. CDR3 region: CASSSNTRDEQFF. The CDR3 DNA is TGTGCCAGCAGCTCAAACACCCGGGATGAGCAGTTCTTC.

The chain is built from TRBV4-2 and TRBJ1-6; D is unclear. CDR1 LGHNA and CDR2 YNFKEQ come from the germline V gene. Trimming left V 5 bases short and J 11 bases short, with 13 bases between. The CDR3 is 13 amino acids. The CDR3 DNA follows: TGTGCCAGCAGCAAGACCAGGTCGGCACCCCTCCACTTT. Translating it yields CASSKTRSAPLHF.

V usage is TRBV7-9 and J usage is TRBJ1-5, with D unclear. CDR3 length equals 14 residues. CDR1 and CDR2 (germline): SEHNR, FQNEAQ (reference sequence). Trimming cost V 4 bases and J 3 bases, with 10 bases left between them. For the CDR3, the DNA is TGTGCCAGCAGCTCTTCCGGGAACAATCAGCCCCAGCATTTT. Protein sequence: CASSSSGNNQPQHF.

This clone was observed a handful of times. This chain links TRBV4-2 with TRBJ1-4; 11 bases agree with TRBD1. V was pared by 0 bases and J by 7 bases, with 4 bases of the junction left unmatched. The CDR3 is 16 residues long. Looked up from germline, CDR1 is LGHNA and CDR2 is YNFKEQ. The CDR3 nucleotides read TGTGCCAGCAGCCAAGAATCCGGGACAGGGGGTGAAAAACTGTTTTTT. Protein sequence: CASSQESGTGGEKLFF.

This chain connects TRBV7-3 to TRBJ2-2, with 7 bases aligning to TRBD1. The germline gives CDR1 SGHTA, CDR2 FQGTGA. This CDR3 region has 15 residues. Trimming took 3 bases from V and 3 from J; bases not matched to a gene: 4. The CDR3 sequence is CASSLDRLDTGELFF. The CDR3 bases are TGTGCCAGCAGCTTGGACAGGTTGGACACCGGGGAGCTGTTTTTT.

This chain uses TRBV5-6 with TRBJ2-7; TRBD2 agrees at 10 bases. The germline V gene encodes CDR1 SGHDT and CDR2 YYEEEE. The CDR3 consists of 13 residues. The V gene end was trimmed by 6 bases and the J gene end by 0 bases; junction bases not matched to a gene: 0. The CDR3 DNA sequence: TGTGCCAGCACTAGCGGGAGCTCCTACGAGCAGTACTTC. The encoded protein is CASTSGSSYEQYF.

J is TRBJ2-2 and V is TRBV9; possible D gene TRBD2, 5 bases. Germline V gives CDR1 SGDLS, CDR2 YYNGEE. The CDR3 is made up of 17 amino acids. V shed 3 bases and J shed 8 bases, with 23 bases lying between them. The CDR3 bases are TGTGCCAGCAGCGCAACTACGACGGACTTGCGCGGAGGGGAGCTGTTTTTT. This codes for CASSATTTDLRGGELFF.

V usage is TRBV6-5 and J usage is TRBJ1-1, with TRBD1 as a possible D gene (6 bases). Germline V lookup: CDR1 MNHEY, CDR2 SVGAGI. This CDR3 contains 14 residues. Trimming took off 5 bases at V and 1 base at J, with 11 bases between the two ends. The CDR3 sequence is CASSRIQGNTEAFF. CDR3 bases: TGTGCCAGCAGTCGAATACAGGGGAACACTGAAGCTTTCTTT.

This chain connects TRBV2 to TRBJ2-7; TRBD2 agrees at 11 bases. Germline trimming cut 3 bases from V and 5 bases from J; bases unmatched to any gene: 6. The CDR3 has 15 amino acids. Germline V CDR1 and CDR2: SNHLY, FYNNEI. The CDR3 loop reads CASSDPTSGDDEQYF. As DNA, the CDR3 is TGTGCCAGCAGTGACCCGACTAGCGGGGACGACGAGCAGTACTTC.

The chain joins TRBV6-1 to TRBJ2-5; 9 bases align to TRBD1. The DNA matches TRBJ2-7 better at its end, which makes the J call doubtful. Germline CDR1 MNHNS, CDR2 SASEGT. This CDR3 is 19 amino acids long. DNA of the CDR3: TGTGCCAGCAGTGTGAGATACAAGGGACAGGGAGGTTCGTCCTACGAGCAGTACTTC. Amino acid sequence: CASSVRYKGQGGSSYEQYF.

This clone came up once. The chain links TRBV13 to TRBJ1-6, with D possibly matching TRBD1 (5 bases). Trimming stripped 5 bases from V and 4 bases from J, with 18 bases between. The length of the CDR3 is 17 residues. The germline V gene has CDR1 PRHDT and CDR2 FYEKMQ (reference sequence). In nucleotides, the CDR3 is TGTGCCAGCAGCCGATCCGGACACTTAGGGTATAATTCACCCCTCCACTTT. This sequence encodes CASSRSGHLGYNSPLHF. Together with reference TRBV13 and TRBJ1-6, the CDR3 gives the full variable domain: AAGVIQSPRHLIKEKRETATLKCYPIPRHDTVYWYQQGPGQDPQFLISFYEKMQSDKGSIPDRFSAQQFSDYHSELNMSSLELGDSALYFCASSRSGHLGYNSPLHFGNGTRLTVT.

J is TRBJ1-1 and V is TRBV6-1; D remains unclear. V dropped 7 bases and J dropped 0 bases, with 15 bases sitting between them. This CDR3 region has 15 residues. Per the germline V gene, CDR1 is MNHNS and CDR2 is SASEGT. The CDR3 coding sequence is TGTGCCAGCAATAGGAAACTAGTGTTGAACACTGAAGCTTTCTTT. Translated: CASNRKLVLNTEAFF.

This sequence joins TRBV6-6 and TRBJ2-2; D perhaps matches TRBD1 (6 bases). The CDR3 is 12 residues long. Germline-derived CDR1 and CDR2 are MNHNY and SVGAGI (reference sequence). V was trimmed by 10 bases and J by 5 bases, leaving 11 bases between them. As DNA, the CDR3 is TGTGCCATCGATAGGGGGACCGGGGAGCTGTTTTTT. Translation: CAIDRGTGELFF.

The chain employs TRBV5-6 and TRBJ2-1, with D possibly being TRBD1 (6 bases). Trimming removed 4 bases from V and 0 bases from J, with 17 bases in between. Looked up from germline, CDR1 is SGHDT and CDR2 is YYEEEE. The CDR3 totals 17 residues. CDR3 residues: CASSLTSGASSYNEQFF. In DNA form, the CDR3 reads TGTGCCAGCAGCCTTACCTCAGGGGCTAGCTCCTACAATGAGCAGTTCTTC.

The chain couples TRBV7-9 to TRBJ1-2; D might be TRBD1 (5 bases). Deletions cut 5 bases from V and 0 bases from J, with 16 bases between. The CDR3 loop spans 16 amino acids. Germline V gene data show CDR1 as SEHNR and CDR2 as FQNEAQ (reference sequence). DNA of the CDR3: TGTGCCAGCAGCGATCCCGGCATGACAGCTAACTATGGCTACACCTTC. Translated, it gives CASSDPGMTANYGYTF.

The J gene is TRBJ2-1, the V gene TRBV2, with a weak D call TRBD2 (6 bases). V lost 6 bases and J 5 bases, leaving 11 bases between the germline ends. The CDR3 is 13 residues long. CDR1 SNHLY and CDR2 FYNNEI come from the germline V gene. The CDR3 coding sequence is TGTGCCAGCAGATTAGCGGCTGACAATGAGCAGTTCTTC. It encodes CASRLAADNEQFF.

A remark on this clone: A junction end diverges from the germline sequence, so it may reflect a read error. This chain uses TRBV28 with TRBJ2-6; maybe TRBD1 (5 bases). There are 12 residues in the CDR3. The germline V gene has CDR1 MDHEN and CDR2 SYDVKM. DNA for the CDR3: TGTGCCAGCACCTCTGGGGCCAACGGCCTGACTTTC. It translates to CASTSGANGLTF.